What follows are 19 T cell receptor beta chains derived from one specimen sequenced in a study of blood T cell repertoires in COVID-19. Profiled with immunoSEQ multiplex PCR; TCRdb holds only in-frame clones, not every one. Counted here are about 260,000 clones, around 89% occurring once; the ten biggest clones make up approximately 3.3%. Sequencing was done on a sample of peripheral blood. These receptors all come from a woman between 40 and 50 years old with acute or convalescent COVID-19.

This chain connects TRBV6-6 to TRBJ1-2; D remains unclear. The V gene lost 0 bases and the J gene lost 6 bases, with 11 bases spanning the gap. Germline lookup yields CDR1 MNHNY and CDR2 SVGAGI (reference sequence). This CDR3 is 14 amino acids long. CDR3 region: CASSYSATRDGYTF. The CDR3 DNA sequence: TGTGCCAGCAGTTACTCCGCGACAAGAGATGGCTACACCTTC.

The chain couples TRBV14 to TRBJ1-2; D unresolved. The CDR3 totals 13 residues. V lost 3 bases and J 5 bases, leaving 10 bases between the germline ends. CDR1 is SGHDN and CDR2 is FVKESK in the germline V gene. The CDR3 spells CASSQQDGYGYTF. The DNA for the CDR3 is TGTGCCAGCAGCCAGCAGGATGGGTATGGCTACACCTTC.

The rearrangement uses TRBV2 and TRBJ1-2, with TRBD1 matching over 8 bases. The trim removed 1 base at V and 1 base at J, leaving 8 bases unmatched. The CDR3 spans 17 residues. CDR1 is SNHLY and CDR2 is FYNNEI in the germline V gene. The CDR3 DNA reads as TGTGCCAGCAGTGAAGGGGGGCCCGACAGGGGTAACTATGGCTACACCTTC. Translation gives CASSEGGPDRGNYGYTF.

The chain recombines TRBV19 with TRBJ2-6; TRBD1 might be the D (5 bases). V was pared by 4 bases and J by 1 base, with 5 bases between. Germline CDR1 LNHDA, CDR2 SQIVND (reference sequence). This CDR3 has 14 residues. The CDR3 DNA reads TGTGCCAGTAGTACAGGGTCTGGGGCCAACGTCCTGACTTTC. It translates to CASSTGSGANVLTF.

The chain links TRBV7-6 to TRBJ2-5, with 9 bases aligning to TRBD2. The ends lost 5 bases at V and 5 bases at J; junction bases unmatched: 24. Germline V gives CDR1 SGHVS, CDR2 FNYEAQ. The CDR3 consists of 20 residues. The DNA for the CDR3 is TGTGCCAGCAGCGCCGAGCTGTTTGGGGTCAGCCGGACTAGCGCGGAGACCCAGTACTTC. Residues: CASSAELFGVSRTSAETQYF.

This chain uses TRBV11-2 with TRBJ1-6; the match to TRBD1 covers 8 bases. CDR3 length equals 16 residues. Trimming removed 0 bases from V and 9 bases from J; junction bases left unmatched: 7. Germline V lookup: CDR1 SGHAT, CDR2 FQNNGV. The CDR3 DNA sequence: TGTGCCAGCAGCTTAGAGCAGGGGGCCCAGGCTTCACCCCTCCACTTT. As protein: CASSLEQGAQASPLHF. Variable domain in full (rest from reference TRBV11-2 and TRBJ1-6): EAGVAQSPRYKIIEKRQSVAFWCNPISGHATLYWYQQILGQGPKLLIQFQNNGVVDDSQLPKDRFSAERLKGVDSTLKIQPAKLEDSAVYLCASSLEQGAQASPLHFGNGTRLTVT.

CDR3 protein: CASSTLTGGGNQPQHF. CDR3 coding DNA: TGTGCCAGTAGTACCCTGACAGGGGGCGGCAATCAGCCCCAGCATTTT. The chain employs TRBV19 and TRBJ1-5; the match to TRBD1 covers 10 bases. The CDR3 totals 16 residues. CDR1 and CDR2 from the germline V gene are LNHDA and SQIVND (reference sequence). V shed 4 bases and J 2 bases; nucleotides not matched to a gene: 5.

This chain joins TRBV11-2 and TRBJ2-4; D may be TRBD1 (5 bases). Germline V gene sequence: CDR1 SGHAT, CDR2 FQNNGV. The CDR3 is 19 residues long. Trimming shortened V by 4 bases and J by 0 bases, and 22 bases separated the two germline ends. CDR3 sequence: CASSSSFADSTLAKNIQYF. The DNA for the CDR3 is TGTGCCAGCAGCTCCTCATTCGCCGACAGCACTCTAGCCAAAAACATTCAGTACTTC.

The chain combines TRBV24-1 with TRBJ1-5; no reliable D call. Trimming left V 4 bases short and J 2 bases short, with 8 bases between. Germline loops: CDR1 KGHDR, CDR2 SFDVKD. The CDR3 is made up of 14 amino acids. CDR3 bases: TGTGCCACCAGTGAACCCCCGGGCAATCAGCCCCAGCATTTT. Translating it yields CATSEPPGNQPQHF.

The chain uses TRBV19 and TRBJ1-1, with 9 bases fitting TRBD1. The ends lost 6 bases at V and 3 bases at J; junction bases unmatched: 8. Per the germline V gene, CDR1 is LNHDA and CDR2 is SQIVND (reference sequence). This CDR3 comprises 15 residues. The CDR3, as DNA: TGTGCCAGTAGAACACAGGGGGCGCAGGACACTGAAGCTTTCTTT. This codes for CASRTQGAQDTEAFF.

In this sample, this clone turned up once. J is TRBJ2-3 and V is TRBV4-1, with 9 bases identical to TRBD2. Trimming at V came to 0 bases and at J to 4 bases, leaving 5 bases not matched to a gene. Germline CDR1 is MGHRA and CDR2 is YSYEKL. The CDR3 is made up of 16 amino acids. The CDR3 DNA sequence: TGCGCCAGCAGCCAAGATCGCGGGGGGGCTTCAGATACGCAGTATTTT. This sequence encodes CASSQDRGGASDTQYF.

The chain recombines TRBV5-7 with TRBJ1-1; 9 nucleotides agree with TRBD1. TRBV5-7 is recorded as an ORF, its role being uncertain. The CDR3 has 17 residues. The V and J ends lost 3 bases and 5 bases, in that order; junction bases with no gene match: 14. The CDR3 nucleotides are TGTGCCAGCAGCTACCCGGACAGGGGTAGGATGGGTACTGAAGCTTTCTTT. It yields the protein CASSYPDRGRMGTEAFF.

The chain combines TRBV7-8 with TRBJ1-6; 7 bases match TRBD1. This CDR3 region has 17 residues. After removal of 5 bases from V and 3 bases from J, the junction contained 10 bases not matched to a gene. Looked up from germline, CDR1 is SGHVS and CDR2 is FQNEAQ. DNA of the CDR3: TGTGCCAGCAGCCCCGACAGGGATGGGGTCTATAATTCACCCCTCCACTTT. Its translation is CASSPDRDGVYNSPLHF.

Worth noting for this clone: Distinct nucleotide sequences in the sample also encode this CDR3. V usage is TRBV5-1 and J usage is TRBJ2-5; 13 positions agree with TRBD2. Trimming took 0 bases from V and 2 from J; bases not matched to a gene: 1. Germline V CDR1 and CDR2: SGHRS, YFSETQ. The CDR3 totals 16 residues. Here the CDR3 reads CASSLGLAGGQETQYF. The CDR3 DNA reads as TGCGCCAGCAGCTTGGGACTAGCGGGGGGTCAAGAGACCCAGTACTTC.

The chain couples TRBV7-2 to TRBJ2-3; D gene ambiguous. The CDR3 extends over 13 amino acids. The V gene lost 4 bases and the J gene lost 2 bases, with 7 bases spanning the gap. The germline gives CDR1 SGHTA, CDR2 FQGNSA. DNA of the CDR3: TGTGCCAGCAGCTCGTCCTACACAGATACGCAGTATTTT. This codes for CASSSSYTDTQYF.

In DNA form, the CDR3 reads TGTGCCAGCAGTGAAAACTGGGGGCCCTATGGCTACACCTTC. This gives the protein CASSENWGPYGYTF. The chain combines TRBV6-1 with TRBJ1-2; the D gene is possibly TRBD1 (6 bases). The CDR3 is 14 residues long. Germline V lookup: CDR1 MNHNS, CDR2 SASEGT. The ends were cut back, 2 bases at V and 4 bases at J, with 11 bases in the middle.

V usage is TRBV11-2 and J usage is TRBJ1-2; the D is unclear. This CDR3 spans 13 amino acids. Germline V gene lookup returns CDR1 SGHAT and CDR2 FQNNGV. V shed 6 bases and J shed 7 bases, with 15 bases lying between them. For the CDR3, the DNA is TGTGCCAGCAGTTTGGAATTAGGCGGTGGCTACACCTTC. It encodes CASSLELGGGYTF. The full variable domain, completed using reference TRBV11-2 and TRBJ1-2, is EAGVAQSPRYKIIEKRQSVAFWCNPISGHATLYWYQQILGQGPKLLIQFQNNGVVDDSQLPKDRFSAERLKGVDSTLKIQPAKLEDSAVYLCASSLELGGGYTFGSGTRLTVV.

This CDR3 reads CASSELGAHTEAFF. The CDR3, as DNA: TGTGCCAGCAGTGAGCTTGGGGCCCACACTGAAGCTTTCTTT. The rearrangement joins TRBV6-1 to TRBJ1-1; possibly TRBD1 for D (5 bases). Per the germline V gene, CDR1 is MNHNS and CDR2 is SASEGT. Trimming shortened V by 3 bases and J by 3 bases, and 11 bases separated the two germline ends. The CDR3 extends over 14 amino acids.

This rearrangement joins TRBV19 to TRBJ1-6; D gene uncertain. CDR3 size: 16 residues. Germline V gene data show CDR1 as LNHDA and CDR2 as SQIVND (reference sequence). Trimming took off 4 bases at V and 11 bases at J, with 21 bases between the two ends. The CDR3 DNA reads TGTGCCAGTAGTACCCGGGCGGGATCGCGGAGAACACCCCTCCACTTT. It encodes CASSTRAGSRRTPLHF. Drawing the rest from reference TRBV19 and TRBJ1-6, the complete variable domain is DGGITQSPKYLFRKEGQNVTLSCEQNLNHDAMYWYRQDPGQGLRLIYYSQIVNDFQKGDIAEGYSVSREKKESFPLTVTSAQKNPTAFYLCASSTRAGSRRTPLHFGNGTRLTVT.